The 9 T cell receptor beta chains below were found in one sample sequenced in a study of technical replicates of blood from a few donors. Profiling relied on immunoSEQ multiplex PCR, and the TCRdb table lists in-frame clones only, not all of them. The sample has about 67,000 clones; about 98% are singletons. What was sequenced was T cells isolated from PBMCs. These receptors all come from a human donor in good health.

This sequence joins TRBV4-1 and TRBJ1-5; no reliable D call. This CDR3 region has 14 residues. The germline V gene has CDR1 MGHRA and CDR2 YSYEKL. Trimming removed 4 bases at V and 4 bases at J, with 11 bases between. The CDR3 sequence is CASSPQNRNQPQHF. The CDR3 region has the DNA TGCGCCAGCAGCCCTCAGAACAGAAATCAGCCCCAGCATTTT.

This clone was found once. V usage is TRBV13 and J usage is TRBJ2-2; TRBD1 matches at 9 bases. The CDR3 extends over 16 amino acids. Germline CDR1 PRHDT, CDR2 FYEKMQ (reference sequence). The J segment lost 7 bases and the V segment lost 3 bases, leaving 9 bases of the junction unmatched. As DNA, the CDR3 is TGTGCCAGCAGCTTTCCATCCACAGGGGGCCTCGGGGAGCTGTTTTTT. It translates to CASSFPSTGGLGELFF.

The rearrangement joins TRBV14 to TRBJ1-3, with D perhaps matching TRBD1 (5 bases). V was shortened by 4 bases and J by 4 bases, with 8 bases between the two germline ends. The CDR3 loop spans 13 amino acids. Per the germline V gene, CDR1 is SGHDN and CDR2 is FVKESK. The CDR3 protein is CASSPHRGNTIYF. CDR3 sequence (DNA): TGTGCCAGCAGCCCCCACAGGGGAAACACCATATATTTT.

The CDR3: CASSQGRENNEQFF. The CDR3 DNA follows: TGTGCCAGCAGCCAAGGGAGGGAAAACAATGAGCAGTTCTTC. The rearrangement links TRBV4-2 to TRBJ2-1, with D possibly TRBD2 on 6 matching bases. There are 14 residues in the CDR3. V shed 1 base and J shed 5 bases, with 9 bases lying between them. The germline gives CDR1 LGHNA, CDR2 YNFKEQ.

This chain links TRBV6-1 with TRBJ1-5; D is ambiguous. V was cut by 6 bases and J by 3 bases, with 15 bases left in between. Germline values: CDR1 MNHNS, CDR2 SASEGT. The CDR3 extends over 15 amino acids. In DNA form, the CDR3 reads TGTGCCAGCAGACCCAGGCCGGGATTCAATCAGCCCCAGCATTTT. Translated: CASRPRPGFNQPQHF.

This sequence joins TRBV19 and TRBJ1-5, with D perhaps TRBD1 (6 bases). Germline CDR1 is LNHDA and CDR2 is SQIVND (reference sequence). V dropped 6 bases and J dropped 0 bases, with 12 bases sitting between them. CDR3 length: 15 residues. CDR3 bases: TGTGCCAGTAGACACAGGGATAATAGCAATCAGCCCCAGCATTTT. Encoded protein: CASRHRDNSNQPQHF.

The count of this clone is one. The V call is TRBV19, the J call TRBJ2-2; 7 positions agree with TRBD2. The junction had 8 bases not matched to a gene; V was cut back by 7 bases and J by 3 bases. CDR1 is LNHDA, CDR2 SQIVND, per germline (reference sequence). CDR3 size: 15 residues. CDR3 sequence (DNA): TGTGCCAGTACCACTATAGCGGGTCACACCGGGGAGCTGTTTTTT. This encodes CASTTIAGHTGELFF.

The chain couples TRBV12-5 to TRBJ2-1; 10 bases are a match to TRBD1. The CDR3 totals 13 residues. Looked up from germline, CDR1 is LGHNT and CDR2 is FRNRAP. J was trimmed by 7 bases and V by 6 bases; bases with no gene match: 3. The DNA for the CDR3 is TGTGCTAGTGGGGGGACAGGGGAAAATGAGCAGTTCTTC. As protein: CASGGTGENEQFF.

The V gene is TRBV30, the J gene TRBJ1-1, with D uncertain. CDR3 length: 12 residues. The V end was cut by 3 bases, the J end by 5 bases, with 10 bases between. CDR1 and CDR2 (germline): GTSNPN, SVGIG (reference sequence). CDR3 in amino acids: CAWSPVRTEAFF. The CDR3 nucleotides are TGTGCCTGGAGCCCGGTCCGTACTGAAGCTTTCTTT.